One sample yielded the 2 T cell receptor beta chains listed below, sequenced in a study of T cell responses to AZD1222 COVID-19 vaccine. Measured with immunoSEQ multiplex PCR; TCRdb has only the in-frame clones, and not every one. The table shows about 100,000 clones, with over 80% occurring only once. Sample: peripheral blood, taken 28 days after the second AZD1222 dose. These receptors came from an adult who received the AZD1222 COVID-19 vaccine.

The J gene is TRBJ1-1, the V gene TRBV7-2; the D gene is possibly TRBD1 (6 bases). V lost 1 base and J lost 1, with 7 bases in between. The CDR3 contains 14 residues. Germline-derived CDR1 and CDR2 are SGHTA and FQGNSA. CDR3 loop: CASSLGGANTEAFF. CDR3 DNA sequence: TGTGCCAGCAGCTTAGGGGGGGCGAACACTGAAGCTTTCTTT.

This CDR3 is CASSRENEKLFF. The CDR3 nucleotides are TGTGCCAGTAGTAGGGAAAATGAAAAACTGTTTTTT. The chain uses TRBV19 and TRBJ1-4, with no clear D. The CDR3 contains 12 residues. Trimming stripped 4 bases from V and 5 bases from J, with 5 bases between. Germline CDR1 reads LNHDA; CDR2 reads SQIVND (reference sequence).